This TCR beta chain was retrieved from a study of CD8+CD57+ T cells in acquired aplastic anemia. Study as a whole: An average of roughly 3 ug of DNA was obtained from sorted CD4+ and CD8+ cells.

The sample holds a few counts of this clonotype. Template material for TCR beta VDJ and CDR3 profiling consisted of genomic DNA. MiXCR, run by TCRdb on the reads, gives a single entry per CDR3 protein. Of around 400,000 distinct CDR3 sequences in the sample, roughly 64% were seen once. This CDR3 is built from 16 residues. Trimming took 4 bases from V and 3 from J, leaving 16 bases between them. Germline lookup yields CDR1 KGHDR and CDR2 SFDVKD. The chain is built from TRBV24-1 and TRBJ2-3, with D possibly matching TRBD2 (6 bases). The sample was sorted CD4+, CD8+, or CD8+CD57+ T cells (not recorded which) from PBMCs. The TCR comes from a human donor in good health, serving as a control. Written as DNA, the CDR3 is TGTGCCACCAGTGACTCTGGGACTGGCGTTACAGATACGCAGTATTTT. Translated, it gives CATSDSGTGVTDTQYF.